These 7 T cell receptor beta chains originate from one sample sequenced in a study of OX40 agonist ivuxolimab in advanced cancers. Here immunoSEQ multiplex PCR was the method, and the copy in TCRdb shows in-frame clones only, minus some. The repertoire holds around 20,000 clones, with just under 75% as singletons. The specimen was CD4+ or CD8+ T cells sorted from blood, collected in a trial of the OX40 agonist ivuxolimab. The receptors were gathered from an adult with an advanced solid tumor such as melanoma, head and neck, liver or kidney cancer.

This clone has just a few counts. V and J are TRBV6-5 and TRBJ2-7; possibly TRBD1 or TRBD2 for D (5 bases each). CDR3 length: 11 amino acids. Trimming left V 6 bases short and J 6 bases short, with 9 bases between. Germline values: CDR1 MNHEY, CDR2 SVGAGI. CDR3 loop: CASRLGAEQYF. CDR3 DNA sequence: TGTGCCAGCAGGCTCGGGGCCGAGCAGTACTTC.

In this sample, this clone turned up once. The gene calls are TRBV28 and TRBJ1-5, with 7 nucleotides matching TRBD1. With V trimmed by 6 bases and J by 7 bases, 9 bases remained unmatched. CDR1 MDHEN and CDR2 SYDVKM come from the germline V gene. The CDR3 runs to 14 residues. CDR3 amino acids: CASSRRQGRQPQHF. The CDR3 coding sequence is TGTGCCAGCAGCCGACGACAGGGACGCCAGCCCCAGCATTTT.

The rearrangement joins TRBV7-6 to TRBJ2-1; possible D gene TRBD2, 6 bases. Trimming cost V 1 base and J 2 bases, with 9 bases left between them. Germline CDR1 reads SGHVS; CDR2 reads FNYEAQ. This CDR3 spans 15 amino acids. CDR3 nucleotides: TGTGCCAGCAGCTTAGGGGCGGGAACCTACAATGAGCAGTTCTTC. Translating it yields CASSLGAGTYNEQFF.

In its sample, this clone was seen a few times. The CDR3 DNA reads as TGTGCCAGCAGTGAACTTTCGACAACTAATGAAAAACTGTTTTTT. It translates to CASSELSTTNEKLFF. The rearrangement links TRBV2 to TRBJ1-4; no definite D call. Between the trimmed V and J ends, which lost 2 bases and 0 bases, there was a span of 7 bases. Germline CDR1 is SNHLY and CDR2 is FYNNEI. The CDR3 runs to 15 residues. The full variable domain, its missing parts supplied by reference TRBV2 and TRBJ1-4, is EPEVTQTPSHQVTQMGQEVILRCVPISNHLYFYWYRQILGQKVEFLVSFYNNEISEKSEIFDDQFSVERPDGSNFTLKIRSTKLEDSAMYFCASSELSTTNEKLFFGSGTQLSVL.

The chain is built from TRBV25-1 and TRBJ2-7; 7 nucleotides align to TRBD2. Unmatched junction bases numbered 12, after V lost 7 bases and J lost 0 bases. Germline assignment: CDR1 MGHDK and CDR2 SYGVNS. The CDR3 contains 16 residues. The CDR3 region has the DNA TGTGCCAGCATTTCCTGGGGGGGGGAGACCTCCTACGAGCAGTACTTC. This sequence encodes CASISWGGETSYEQYF.

The chain recombines TRBV4-1 with TRBJ2-5; unclear D gene. The V gene's germline CDR1 is MGHRA and CDR2 YSYEKL. The V end lost 1 base, the J end lost 5 bases, and 14 bases lay between the germline ends. This CDR3 is built from 15 residues. In DNA, the CDR3 is TGCGCCAGCAGCCAAGTAGCCAGCGTGAGCGAGACCCAGTACTTC. It specifies CASSQVASVSETQYF.

This sequence joins TRBV7-9 and TRBJ2-1; D may be TRBD1 (5 bases). From germline, CDR1 is SEHNR and CDR2 FQNEAQ (reference sequence). V lost 2 bases and J 3 bases, leaving 8 bases between the germline ends. This CDR3 has 14 residues. The CDR3 bases are TGTGCCAGCAGCTTAAAAGGGGTCTACAATGAGCAGTTCTTC. Its protein is CASSLKGVYNEQFF.